This note documents a single T cell receptor beta chain sequence. Antigen unknown. With 7 bases clipped from V and 2 bases from J, the junction kept 9 bases outside the gene matches. Germline V gene lookup returns CDR1 MNHNS and CDR2 SASEGT. This CDR3 comprises 15 residues. Though probably carrying unrecorded immune exposures, donors were nominally healthy at sampling. The sample comes from a study of cytomegalovirus exposure and HLA in healthy donors. Study overall: HLA-typed donors were the source of about 90 million unique TCRs held in an early data release.

Vbeta (60) and Jbeta (13) primers were used in the PCR. Assay: immunoSEQ multiplex PCR; the TCRdb copy retains only in-frame clones and omits some. Of some 210,000 clones in the sample, roughly 80% were seen once. Study findings and constraints: The study had only CMV serostatus as immune exposure information. The later analysis indicated that the majority of CMV-associated TCR beta chains appeared HLA-restricted.

The sequencing input was PBMCs. The origin of this receptor is a woman in her twenties or thirties in good health and CMV-seropositive. The rearrangement joins TRBV6-1 to TRBJ2-5, with 8 positions matching TRBD1. The CDR3 sequence: CASIRGQVRQETQYF. Here the CDR3 DNA reads TGTGCCAGCATCCGGGGACAGGTACGGCAAGAGACCCAGTACTTC.